Listed below are T cell receptor beta chains from one sample, sequenced in a study of cytomegalovirus exposure and HLA in healthy donors. Produced via immunoSEQ multiplex PCR; TCRdb's table is partial and in-frame only. The table shows fewer than 250,000 clones, with around 79% occurring only once. The sequenced sample consisted of PBMCs. The receptors come from a girl aged 2-9 years in good health and CMV-seronegative. Each CDR3 is given with its conserved first and last residue. Each record gives: J gene, D gene, V gene, clone size, CDR3 protein. D genes are given only for firm matches. Some rows mark clone size as missing; the rest say once, few, many or name a class of expanded clone.

>TRBJ1-1|.|TRBV19|.
CASTPGGNTEAFF
>TRBJ2-5|.|TRBV30|.
CAWSQLPPERETQYF
>TRBJ1-3|.|TRBV29-1|.
CSVERAVSGNTIYF
>TRBJ1-2|.|TRBV18|.
CASSPRQETNYGYTF
>TRBJ2-5|.|TRBV19|.
CASSIIGAETQYF
>TRBJ2-1|TRBD2|TRBV30|.
CAWSRIGTSSGNEQFF
>TRBJ1-4|.|TRBV5-5|.
CASGQVQYPSDEKLFF
>TRBJ1-1|.|TRBV7-9|.
CASSPLRGFSGAANTEAFF
>TRBJ1-1|.|TRBV6-6|.
CATSQTDLTAFF
>TRBJ2-3|TRBD2|TRBV4-1|.
CASSRLLAGDTDTQYF
>TRBJ1-5|.|TRBV19|.
CASSETGFYQPQHF
>TRBJ2-2|TRBD1|TRBV2|.
CASSPSGQGAGELFF
>TRBJ2-2|TRBD1|TRBV5-1|.
CASSLQGAPGGELFF
>TRBJ2-1|.|TRBV11-2|.
CASKLPWQGREQFF
>TRBJ2-3|.|TRBV1|.
CTSSQESTGVGSDTQYF
>TRBJ2-5|.|TRBV12-2|.
CASRLRVASDQETQYF
>TRBJ2-2|.|TRBV7-9|once
CASSASTGELFF
>TRBJ2-7|.|TRBV29-1|.
CSVLQESYEQYF
>TRBJ1-2|TRBD1|TRBV29-1|.
CSVVGTGGYRDYGYTF
>TRBJ2-1|.|TRBV6-4|.
CASSESLSYNEQFF
>TRBJ1-5|.|TRBV19|.
CASRTGLGQPQHF
>TRBJ2-1|.|TRBV11-2|.
CASYLGRGLSGEQFF
>TRBJ1-1|.|TRBV18|.
CASSPWQSFTEAFF
>TRBJ2-2|TRBD1|TRBV27|.
CASTKDRARTGELFF
>TRBJ2-7|.|TRBV7-9|once
CASSRLSYEQYF
>TRBJ2-3|.|TRBV5-1|.
CASSLEGVGADTQYF
>TRBJ1-2|.|TRBV6-5|.
CASSLIAGRRTQGYTF
>TRBJ1-2|.|TRBV5-1|.
CASSVFLGSTNYGYTF
>TRBJ2-4|TRBD1|TRBV9|.
CASSVSFGQGLKNIQYF
>TRBJ1-1|.|TRBV11-1|.
CASSNNLNTEAFF
>TRBJ2-3|TRBD1|TRBV5-8|.
CASSLGGQVLTDTQYF
>TRBJ2-7|TRBD2|TRBV10-2|.
CASSESRLAGGSSYEQYF
>TRBJ2-7|TRBD1|TRBV5-1|.
CASSLQGYEQYF
>TRBJ2-7|.|TRBV4-1|.
CASSPRDMEQYEQYF
>TRBJ1-2|TRBD1|TRBV27|.
CASVQQGYGYTF
>TRBJ1-1|TRBD1|TRBV2|.
CASSEAPRGRTEAFF
>TRBJ2-5|.|TRBV2|.
CASSEEMETQYF
>TRBJ1-2|.|TRBV19|few
CASMGEFFNYGYTF
>TRBJ2-3|TRBD2|TRBV5-1|.
CASSLPSGSRATDTQYF
>TRBJ1-1|TRBD1|TRBV11-2|.
CASSTRQGLNTEAFF
>TRBJ2-7|TRBD1|TRBV6-1|.
CASSETGGAATYEQYF
>TRBJ2-1|TRBD1|TRBV7-9|.
CASTVMGQGIYNEQFF
>TRBJ2-7|TRBD2|TRBV7-8|few
CASSPGLADFSYEQYF
>TRBJ1-4|TRBD1|TRBV7-9|.
CASSLDSSGDRETNEKLFF
>TRBJ2-3|TRBD2|TRBV25-1|.
CASSDASGGASDTQYF
>TRBJ2-2|TRBD2|TRBV6-1|.
CASSGRTSGRDTGELFF
>TRBJ1-4|TRBD1|TRBV6-1|once
CASSEVGTGAPFNEKLFF
>TRBJ2-7|TRBD2|TRBV4-1|few
CASSQDVVGLAGTYEQYF
>TRBJ2-1|.|TRBV2|few
CASSEGGAGPSYNEQFF
>TRBJ2-7|TRBD1|TRBV11-1|.
CAGSFGQGRTYEQYF
>TRBJ2-7|.|TRBV6-5|.
CATWRGPNEQYF
>TRBJ1-5|TRBD1|TRBV6-1|few
CASSPKTGVNQPQHF
>TRBJ1-2|.|TRBV6-1|.
CASSEREGVGYTF
>TRBJ2-3|TRBD1|TRBV2|.
CASSEIGGSGTDTQYF
>TRBJ1-1|.|TRBV10-3|.
CAISETGGSVTEAFF
>TRBJ2-3|.|TRBV5-1|.
CASSLSSTDTQYF
>TRBJ1-4|.|TRBV5-1|once
CASSLGGQLNEKLFF
>TRBJ1-1|.|TRBV14|.
CASSQDLGHLLVTEAFF
>TRBJ2-5|TRBD2|TRBV10-1|.
CASSSGTSGAVQETQYF